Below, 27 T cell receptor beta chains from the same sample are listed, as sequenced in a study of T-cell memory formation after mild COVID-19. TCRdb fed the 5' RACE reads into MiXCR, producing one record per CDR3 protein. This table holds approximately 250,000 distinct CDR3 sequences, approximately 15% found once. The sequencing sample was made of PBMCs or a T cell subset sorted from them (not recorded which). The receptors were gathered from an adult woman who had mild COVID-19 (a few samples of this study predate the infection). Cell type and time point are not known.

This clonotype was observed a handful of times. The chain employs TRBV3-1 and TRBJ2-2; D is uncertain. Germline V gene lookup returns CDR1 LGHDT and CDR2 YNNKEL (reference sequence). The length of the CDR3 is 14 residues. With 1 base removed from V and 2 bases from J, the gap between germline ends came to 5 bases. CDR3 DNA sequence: TGTGCCAGCAGCCAAGGTCCAAACACCGGGGAGCTGTTTTTT. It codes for CASSQGPNTGELFF. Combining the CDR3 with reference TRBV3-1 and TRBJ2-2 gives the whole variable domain DTAVSQTPKYLVTQMGNDKSIKCEQNLGHDTMYWYKQDSKKFLKIMFSYNNKELIINETVPNRFSPKSPDKAHLNLHINSLELGDSAVYFCASSQGPNTGELFFGEGSRLTVL.

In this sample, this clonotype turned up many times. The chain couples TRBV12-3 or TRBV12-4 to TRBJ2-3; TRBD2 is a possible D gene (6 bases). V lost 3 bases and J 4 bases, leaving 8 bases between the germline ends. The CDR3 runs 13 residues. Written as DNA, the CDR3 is TGTGCCAGCAGTTTCGGAGGGTCAGATACGCAGTATTTT. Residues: CASSFGGSDTQYF.

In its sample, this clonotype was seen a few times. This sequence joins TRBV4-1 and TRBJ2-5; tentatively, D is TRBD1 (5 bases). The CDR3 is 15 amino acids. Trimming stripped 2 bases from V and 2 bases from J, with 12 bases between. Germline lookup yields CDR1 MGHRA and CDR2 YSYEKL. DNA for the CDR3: TGCGCCAGCAGCCAAAACGGACACCTACAAGAGACCCAGTACTTC. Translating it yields CASSQNGHLQETQYF.

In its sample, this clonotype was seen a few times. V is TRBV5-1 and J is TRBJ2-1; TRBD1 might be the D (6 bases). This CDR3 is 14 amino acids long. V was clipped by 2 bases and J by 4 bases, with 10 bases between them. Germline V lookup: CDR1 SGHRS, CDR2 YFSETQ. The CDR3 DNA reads TGCGCCAGCAGCTTACAAGGGGGTTACAATGAGCAGTTCTTC. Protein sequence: CASSLQGGYNEQFF.

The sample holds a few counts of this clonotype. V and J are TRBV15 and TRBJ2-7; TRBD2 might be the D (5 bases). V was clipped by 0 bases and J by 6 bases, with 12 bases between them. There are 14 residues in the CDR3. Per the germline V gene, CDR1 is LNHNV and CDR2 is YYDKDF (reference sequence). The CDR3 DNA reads TGTGCCACCAGCAGAGATGGCGCCCGGGGCGAGCAGTACTTC. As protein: CATSRDGARGEQYF.

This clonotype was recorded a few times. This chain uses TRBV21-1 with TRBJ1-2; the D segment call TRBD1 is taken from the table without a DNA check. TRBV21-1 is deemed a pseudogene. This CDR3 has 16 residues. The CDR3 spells CASRGENGTGDYGYTF. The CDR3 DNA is TGTGCCAGCAGGGGAGAGAATGGGACAGGGGACTATGGCTACACCTTC.

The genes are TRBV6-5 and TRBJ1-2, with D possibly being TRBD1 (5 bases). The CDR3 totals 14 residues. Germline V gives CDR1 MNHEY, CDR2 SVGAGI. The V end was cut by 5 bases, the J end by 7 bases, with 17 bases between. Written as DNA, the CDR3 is TGTGCCAGCAGTCTCCTCGACAGAACAGCTGGCTACACCTTC. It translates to CASSLLDRTAGYTF.

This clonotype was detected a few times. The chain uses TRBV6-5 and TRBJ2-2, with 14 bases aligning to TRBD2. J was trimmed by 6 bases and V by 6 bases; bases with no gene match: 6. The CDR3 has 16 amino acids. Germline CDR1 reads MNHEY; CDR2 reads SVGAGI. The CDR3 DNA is TGTGCCAGCAGACCTACGGGACTAGCGGGAGCCGGGGAGCTGTTTTTT. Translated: CASRPTGLAGAGELFF.

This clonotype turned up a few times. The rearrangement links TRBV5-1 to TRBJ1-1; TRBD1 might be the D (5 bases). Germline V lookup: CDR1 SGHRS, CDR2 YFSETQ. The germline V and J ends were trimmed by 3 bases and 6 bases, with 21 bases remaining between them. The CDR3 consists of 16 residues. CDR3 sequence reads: CASSWGTNTGSPEAFF. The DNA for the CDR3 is TGCGCCAGCAGCTGGGGGACGAATACAGGCTCCCCTGAAGCTTTCTTT. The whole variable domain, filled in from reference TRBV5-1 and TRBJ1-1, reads KAGVTQTPRYLIKTRGQQVTLSCSPISGHRSVSWYQQTPGQGLQFLFEYFSETQRNKGNFPGRFSGRQFSNSRSEMNVSTLELGDSALYLCASSWGTNTGSPEAFFGQGTRLTVV.

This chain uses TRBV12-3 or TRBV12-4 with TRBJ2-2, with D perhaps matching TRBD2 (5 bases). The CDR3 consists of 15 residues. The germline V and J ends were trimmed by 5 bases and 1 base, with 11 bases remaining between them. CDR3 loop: CASSPRRGNTGELFF. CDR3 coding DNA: TGTGCCAGCAGTCCAAGACGGGGGAACACCGGGGAGCTGTTTTTT.

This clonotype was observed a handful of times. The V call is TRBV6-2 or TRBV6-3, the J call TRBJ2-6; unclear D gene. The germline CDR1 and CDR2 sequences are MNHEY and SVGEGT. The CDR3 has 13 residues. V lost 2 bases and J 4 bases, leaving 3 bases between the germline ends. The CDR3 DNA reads TGTGCCAGCAGTTACATGGGGGCCAACGTCCTGACTTTC. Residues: CASSYMGANVLTF.

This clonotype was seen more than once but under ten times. CDR3 DNA sequence: TGTGCCAGCAGTTACTACCGGGACAGGGCCTACGAGCAGTACTTC. Protein sequence: CASSYYRDRAYEQYF. The V gene is TRBV6-5, the J gene TRBJ2-7, with 9 bases fitting TRBD1. The CDR3 length is 15 residues. Germline V gene sequence: CDR1 MNHEY, CDR2 SVGAGI. V lost 1 base to trimming and J lost 2 bases; unmatched junction nucleotides: 3.

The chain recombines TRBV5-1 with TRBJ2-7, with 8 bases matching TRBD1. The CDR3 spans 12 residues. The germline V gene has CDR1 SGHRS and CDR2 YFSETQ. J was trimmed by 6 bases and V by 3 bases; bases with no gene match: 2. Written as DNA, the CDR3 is TGCGCCAGCAGCTATACAGGGGGCGAGCAGTACTTC. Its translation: CASSYTGGEQYF.

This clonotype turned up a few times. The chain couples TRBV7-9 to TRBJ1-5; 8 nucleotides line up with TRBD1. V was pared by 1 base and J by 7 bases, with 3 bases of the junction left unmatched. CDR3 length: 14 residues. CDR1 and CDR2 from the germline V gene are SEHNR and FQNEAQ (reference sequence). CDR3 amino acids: CASSLGQGWQPQHF. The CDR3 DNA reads TGTGCCAGCAGCTTAGGACAGGGGTGGCAGCCCCAGCATTTT.

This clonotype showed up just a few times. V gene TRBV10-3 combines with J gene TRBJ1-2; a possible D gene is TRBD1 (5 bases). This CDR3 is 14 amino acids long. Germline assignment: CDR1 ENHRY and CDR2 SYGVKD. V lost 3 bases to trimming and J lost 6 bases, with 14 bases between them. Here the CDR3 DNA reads TGTGCCATCAGTGACCCAGGGCGGGAGAATGGCTACACCTTC. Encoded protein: CAISDPGRENGYTF.

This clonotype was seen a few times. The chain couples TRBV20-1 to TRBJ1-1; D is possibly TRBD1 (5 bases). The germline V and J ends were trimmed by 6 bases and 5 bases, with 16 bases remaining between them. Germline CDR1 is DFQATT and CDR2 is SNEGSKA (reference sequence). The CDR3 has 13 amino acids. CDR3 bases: TGCAGTGCACGGACACCCGGGTGGACTGAAGCTTTCTTT. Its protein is CSARTPGWTEAFF.

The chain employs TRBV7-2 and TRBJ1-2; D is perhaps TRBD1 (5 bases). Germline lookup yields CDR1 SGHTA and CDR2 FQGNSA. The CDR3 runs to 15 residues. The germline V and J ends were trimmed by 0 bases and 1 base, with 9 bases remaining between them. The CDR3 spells CASSLAGTGNYGYTF. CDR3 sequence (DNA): TGTGCCAGCAGCTTAGCCGGGACGGGTAACTATGGCTACACCTTC.

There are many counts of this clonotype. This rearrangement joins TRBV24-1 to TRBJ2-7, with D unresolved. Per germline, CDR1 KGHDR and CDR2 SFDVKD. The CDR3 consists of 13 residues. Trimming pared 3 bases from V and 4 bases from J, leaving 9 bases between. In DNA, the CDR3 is TGTGCCACCAGTGATCCCCCGGCTTACGAGCAGTACTTC. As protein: CATSDPPAYEQYF.

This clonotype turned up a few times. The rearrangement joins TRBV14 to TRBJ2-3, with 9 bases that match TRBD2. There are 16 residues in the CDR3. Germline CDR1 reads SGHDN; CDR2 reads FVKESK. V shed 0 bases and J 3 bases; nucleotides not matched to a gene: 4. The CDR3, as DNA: TGTGCCAGCAGCCAAGATTCAACTAGCGGGACAGATACGCAGTATTTT. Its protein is CASSQDSTSGTDTQYF.

The CDR3 coding sequence is TGTGCCAGCAGCCGCCCGGACTCGTCGCCTCTAGCGGGGAACCAAGAGACCCAGTACTTC. It yields the protein CASSRPDSSPLAGNQETQYF. This chain uses TRBV6-2 or TRBV6-3 with TRBJ2-5, with 9 bases fitting TRBD2. With V trimmed by 6 bases and J by 0 bases, 20 bases remained unmatched. Germline V gives CDR1 MNHEY, CDR2 SVGEGT. This CDR3 spans 20 amino acids.

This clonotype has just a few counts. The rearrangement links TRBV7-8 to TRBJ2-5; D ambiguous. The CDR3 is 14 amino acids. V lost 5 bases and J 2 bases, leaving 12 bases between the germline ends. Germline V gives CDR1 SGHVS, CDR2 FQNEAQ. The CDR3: CASSLDQRQETQYF. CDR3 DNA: TGTGCCAGCAGCCTTGACCAGCGTCAAGAGACCCAGTACTTC. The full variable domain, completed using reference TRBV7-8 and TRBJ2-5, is GAGVSQSPRYKVAKRGQDVALRCDPISGHVSLFWYQQALGQGPEFLTYFQNEAQLDKSGLPSDRFFAERPEGSVSTLKIQRTQQEDSAVYLCASSLDQRQETQYFGPGTRLLVL.

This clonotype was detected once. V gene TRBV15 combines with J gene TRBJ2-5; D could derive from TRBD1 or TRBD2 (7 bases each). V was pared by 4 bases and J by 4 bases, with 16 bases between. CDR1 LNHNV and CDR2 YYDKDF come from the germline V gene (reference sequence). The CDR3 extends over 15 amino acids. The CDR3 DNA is TGTGCCACCAGCACCTCTCAGGGGGGGCGAGAGACCCAGTACTTC. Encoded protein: CATSTSQGGRETQYF.

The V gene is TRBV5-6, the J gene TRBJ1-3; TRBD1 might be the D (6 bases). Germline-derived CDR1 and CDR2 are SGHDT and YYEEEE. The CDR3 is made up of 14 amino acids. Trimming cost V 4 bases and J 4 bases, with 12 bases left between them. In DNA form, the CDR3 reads TGTGCCAGCAGCCTATGGACAGTCGGAAACACCATATATTTT. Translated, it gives CASSLWTVGNTIYF.

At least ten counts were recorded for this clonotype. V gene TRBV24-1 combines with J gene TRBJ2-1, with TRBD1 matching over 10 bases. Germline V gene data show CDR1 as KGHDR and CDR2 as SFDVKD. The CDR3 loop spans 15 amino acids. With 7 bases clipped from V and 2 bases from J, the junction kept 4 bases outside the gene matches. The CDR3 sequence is CATRSGTGAYNEQFF. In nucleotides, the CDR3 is TGTGCCACCAGATCCGGGACAGGGGCCTACAATGAGCAGTTCTTC.

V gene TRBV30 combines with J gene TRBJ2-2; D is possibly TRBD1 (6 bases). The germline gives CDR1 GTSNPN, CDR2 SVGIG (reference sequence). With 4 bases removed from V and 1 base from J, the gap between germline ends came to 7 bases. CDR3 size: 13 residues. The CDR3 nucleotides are TGTGCCTGGAAACAGGGGAACACCGGGGAGCTGTTTTTT. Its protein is CAWKQGNTGELFF.

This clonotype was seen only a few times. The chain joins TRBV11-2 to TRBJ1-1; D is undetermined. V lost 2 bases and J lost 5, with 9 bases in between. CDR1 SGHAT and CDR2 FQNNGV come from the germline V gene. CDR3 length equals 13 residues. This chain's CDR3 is CASSLYRETEAFF. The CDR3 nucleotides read TGTGCCAGCAGCTTATATAGGGAAACTGAAGCTTTCTTT.

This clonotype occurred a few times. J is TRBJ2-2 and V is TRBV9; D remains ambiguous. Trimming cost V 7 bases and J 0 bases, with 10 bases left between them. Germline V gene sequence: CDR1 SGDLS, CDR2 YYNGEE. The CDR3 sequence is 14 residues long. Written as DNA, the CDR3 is TGTGCCAGCCGAGAACAGCCGAACACCGGGGAGCTGTTTTTT. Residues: CASREQPNTGELFF.